Presented here are 9 T cell receptor beta chains from one specimen sequenced in a study of CD8 T cells in Susac syndrome. A quantity of roughly 0.5 to 1 ug RNA underwent reverse transcription using random hexamers. TCRdb re-called the immunoSEQ multiplex PCR reads with MiXCR, one entry per CDR3 protein. The table records some 110,000 distinct CDR3 sequences, approximately 96% of them present only once. The sample taken for sequencing was CD4+ T cells from PBMCs. The origin of the receptors is a human donor with Susac syndrome.

This clonotype was observed a few times. The rearrangement joins TRBV29-1 to TRBJ1-1; the match to TRBD1 covers 7 bases. Germline V gives CDR1 SQVTM, CDR2 ANQGSEA. V trimming: 5 bases; J trimming: 6 bases; junction bases outside the gene matches: 6. This CDR3 contains 12 residues. The CDR3: CSVIQGIAEAFF. As DNA, the CDR3 is TGCAGCGTTATACAGGGGATCGCTGAAGCTTTCTTT. Based on the CDR3 plus reference TRBV29-1 and TRBJ1-1, the full variable domain is SAVISQKPSRDICQRGTSLTIQCQVDSQVTMMFWYRQQPGQSLTLIATANQGSEATYESGFVIDKFPISRPNLTFSTLTVSNMSPEDSSIYLCSVIQGIAEAFFGQGTRLTVV.

V usage is TRBV20-1 and J usage is TRBJ2-1; no firm D call. This CDR3 is 13 amino acids long. Trimming removed 0 bases at V and 3 bases at J, with 6 bases between. CDR1 is DFQATT and CDR2 is SNEGSKA in the germline V gene (reference sequence). The CDR3: CSARETIYNEQFF. The CDR3 DNA sequence: TGCAGTGCTAGAGAGACAATCTACAATGAGCAGTTCTTC.

The chain links TRBV28 to TRBJ2-1, with 7 bases identical to TRBD1. V gave up 7 bases and J gave up 0 bases; unmatched junction bases: 15. Germline V lookup: CDR1 MDHEN, CDR2 SYDVKM. The CDR3 extends over 18 amino acids. CDR3 region: CASTPPRGKSSSYNEQFF. The CDR3 region has the DNA TGTGCCAGCACCCCGCCCAGGGGGAAGTCAAGCTCCTACAATGAGCAGTTCTTC. Full variable domain (outside the CDR3, taken from reference TRBV28 and TRBJ2-1): DVKVTQSSRYLVKRTGEKVFLECVQDMDHENMFWYRQDPGLGLRLIYFSYDVKMKEKGDIPEGYSVSREKKERFSLILESASTNQTSMYLCASTPPRGKSSSYNEQFFGPGTRLTVL.

The rearrangement uses TRBV4-3 and TRBJ2-5; possible D gene TRBD1, 5 bases. Per germline, CDR1 LGHNA and CDR2 YSLEER. Trimming left V 0 bases short and J 3 bases short, with 11 bases between. The CDR3 is 15 amino acids. CDR3 coding DNA: TGCGCCAGCAGCCAAGATCTAGTCAGGGAAGAGACCCAGTACTTC. It is translated as CASSQDLVREETQYF.

The chain combines TRBV29-1 with TRBJ2-7, with a weak D call TRBD1 (6 bases). CDR3 length equals 14 residues. Looked up from germline, CDR1 is SQVTM and CDR2 is ANQGSEA. V was clipped by 4 bases and J by 6 bases, with 19 bases between them. CDR3 region: CSVGTGTARSEQYF. DNA for the CDR3: TGCAGCGTTGGTACAGGGACGGCTAGGAGCGAGCAGTACTTC.

The chain recombines TRBV5-1 with TRBJ2-7; maybe TRBD2 (5 bases). CDR3 length: 14 amino acids. The germline gives CDR1 SGHRS, CDR2 YFSETQ. With 5 bases removed from V and 5 bases from J, the gap between germline ends came to 17 bases. Written as DNA, the CDR3 is TGCGCCAGCAGAGAGGGTACTGTGCCGAACGAGCAGTACTTC. Its protein is CASREGTVPNEQYF.

The chain recombines TRBV25-1 with TRBJ1-5, with D possibly TRBD1 on 6 matching bases. Germline CDR1 and CDR2: MGHDK and SYGVNS. This CDR3 region has 14 residues. The V gene lost 4 bases and the J gene lost 5 bases, with 12 bases spanning the gap. CDR3 sequence (DNA): TGTGCCAGCAGTGTTTACAGGGTGGATCAGCCCCAGCATTTT. As protein: CASSVYRVDQPQHF.

The chain joins TRBV5-1 to TRBJ2-4; 11 bases line up with TRBD2. Germline lookup yields CDR1 SGHRS and CDR2 YFSETQ. The J segment lost 4 bases and the V segment lost 0 bases, leaving 9 bases of the junction unmatched. The CDR3 runs 18 residues. The CDR3 sequence is CASSLGLAGLELKNIQYF. For the CDR3, the DNA is TGCGCCAGCAGCTTGGGACTAGCGGGACTCGAACTGAAAAACATTCAGTACTTC.

J is TRBJ1-5 and V is TRBV5-1; tentative D call: TRBD1 (5 bases). Trimming removed 4 bases from V and 3 bases from J, with 11 bases in between. The CDR3 covers 14 residues. Germline V gene data show CDR1 as SGHRS and CDR2 as YFSETQ. CDR3 DNA: TGCGCCAGCAGCCCTGGACATGACAATCAGCCCCAGCATTTT. Protein sequence: CASSPGHDNQPQHF.